These 21 T cell receptor beta chains were sequenced from one sample in a study of shared clonotypes between healthy human individuals. Profiling relied on immunoSEQ multiplex PCR, and the TCRdb table lists in-frame clones only, not all of them. The sample has over a million clones; 70% to 80% are singletons. The sequencing input was memory CD4+ T cells sorted from blood. Sample subset: CD45RA-negative fraction. The receptors shown here come from a man between 18 and 35 years old in good health.

This clone was picked up a small number of times. This CDR3 is also generated by other DNA sequences in the sample. V gene TRBV7-2 combines with J gene TRBJ2-3, with a possible D match to TRBD1 (5 bases). The germline CDR1 and CDR2 sequences are SGHTA and FQGNSA. V was shortened by 1 base and J by 2 bases, with 10 bases between the two germline ends. CDR3 length: 15 amino acids. CDR3 bases: TGTGCCAGCAGCTTAGGGGGCGGTAACACAGATACGCAGTATTTT. It translates to CASSLGGGNTDTQYF.

V is TRBV5-1 and J is TRBJ1-4; 8 bases match TRBD1. J was trimmed by 14 bases and V by 4 bases; bases with no gene match: 19. The CDR3 consists of 16 residues. The germline V gene encodes CDR1 SGHRS and CDR2 YFSETQ. CDR3 nucleotides: TGCGCCAGCAGCCCTAACGCTGGGACAGGAAGCCATATCCTGTTTTTT. Protein product: CASSPNAGTGSHILFF.

The V and J genes are TRBV7-8 and TRBJ2-2; 10 nucleotides line up with TRBD2. CDR3 length: 15 amino acids. J lost 4 bases, V lost 5 bases, and 4 bases had no gene match. Germline V gene data show CDR1 as SGHVS and CDR2 as FQNEAQ. This chain's CDR3 is CASSLRLAGTGELFF. The CDR3 DNA is TGTGCCAGCAGCCTTCGACTAGCGGGCACCGGGGAGCTGTTTTTT.

The chain couples TRBV30 to TRBJ2-5, with D perhaps TRBD1 or TRBD2 (5 bases each). The J call may be mistaken, given a closer DNA end match to TRBJ2-7. Germline V gene data show CDR1 as GTSNPN and CDR2 as SVGIG (reference sequence). The CDR3 sequence is 12 residues long. CDR3 in DNA: TGTGCCTGGAGTGTCAAGGGACACGAGCAGTACTTC. It encodes CAWSVKGHEQYF.

The chain uses TRBV30 and TRBJ2-3, with 9 bases identical to TRBD1. The trim removed 3 bases at V and 3 bases at J, leaving 7 bases unmatched. From germline, CDR1 is GTSNPN and CDR2 SVGIG (reference sequence). The CDR3 runs to 15 residues. CDR3 region: CAWRAGTGITDTQYF. CDR3 nucleotide sequence: TGTGCCTGGAGAGCCGGGACAGGGATAACAGATACGCAGTATTTT.

This clone was counted once. The same CDR3 is also encoded by other DNA sequences in this sample. V is TRBV30 and J is TRBJ2-5; TRBD2 matches at 15 bases. In germline, CDR1 is GTSNPN, CDR2 SVGIG (reference sequence). With V trimmed by 2 bases and J by 4 bases, 2 bases remained unmatched. The CDR3 length is 15 residues. This CDR3 is CAWSPGLAGGETQYF. DNA of the CDR3: TGTGCCTGGAGTCCGGGACTAGCGGGAGGAGAGACCCAGTACTTC. Full variable domain (rest looked up from reference TRBV30 and TRBJ2-5): SQTIHQWPATLVQPVGSPLSLECTVEGTSNPNLYWYRQAAGRGLQLLFYSVGIGQISSEVPQNLSASRPQDRQFILSSKKLLLSDSGFYLCAWSPGLAGGETQYFGPGTRLLVL.

V is TRBV7-9 and J is TRBJ2-7, with 9 nucleotides matching TRBD2. The CDR3 contains 16 residues. V was clipped by 8 bases and J by 2 bases; unmatched bases: 13. In germline, CDR1 is SEHNR, CDR2 FQNEAQ (reference sequence). DNA for the CDR3: TGTGCCAGCGGCCCTCATCTAGCGGGGAAGACCTACGAGCAGTACTTC. Amino acid sequence: CASGPHLAGKTYEQYF.

This clone was seen a few times. The V call is TRBV28, the J call TRBJ1-1, with TRBD1 matching over 8 bases. The trim removed 6 bases at V and 5 bases at J, leaving 8 bases unmatched. Germline V lookup: CDR1 MDHEN, CDR2 SYDVKM. The CDR3 loop spans 14 amino acids. This CDR3 reads CASRVRGRSTEAFF. In nucleotides, the CDR3 is TGTGCCAGCAGGGTCAGGGGGCGGTCAACTGAAGCTTTCTTT.

The rearrangement links TRBV5-1 to TRBJ2-1; 7 positions agree with TRBD2. CDR3 size: 17 residues. Trimming took 0 bases from V and 0 from J; bases not matched to a gene: 6. CDR1 and CDR2 from the germline V gene are SGHRS and YFSETQ. This CDR3 reads CASSLDWGGYSYNEQFF. CDR3 nucleotide sequence: TGCGCCAGCAGCTTGGACTGGGGGGGATACTCCTACAATGAGCAGTTCTTC.

V and J are TRBV6-6 and TRBJ2-7, with 8 bases identical to TRBD1. Trimming took 2 bases from V and 4 from J; bases not matched to a gene: 4. The CDR3 sequence is 14 residues long. Germline CDR1 and CDR2: MNHNY and SVGAGI (reference sequence). The CDR3 region is CASSYLGTGYEQYF. The CDR3 coding sequence is TGTGCCAGCAGTTACCTTGGGACAGGTTACGAGCAGTACTTC.

In its sample, this clone was seen once. This chain links TRBV11-2 with TRBJ2-6; D may be TRBD2 (5 bases). V was clipped by 1 base and J by 0 bases, with 7 bases between them. Germline V gene lookup returns CDR1 SGHAT and CDR2 FQNNGV. This CDR3 is built from 16 residues. CDR3 in DNA: TGTGCCAGCAGCTTAGTCGGGGACTCTGGGGCCAACGTCCTGACTTTC. This codes for CASSLVGDSGANVLTF.

The sample holds a few counts of this clone. The sample has other DNA sequences that encode this CDR3 too. The chain joins TRBV18 to TRBJ2-7; 8 bases fit TRBD1. Trimming took 3 bases from V and 2 from J; bases not matched to a gene: 9. Looked up from germline, CDR1 is KGHSH and CDR2 is LQKENI. This CDR3 spans 16 amino acids. The CDR3 spells CASSPVGGQEAYEQYF. The CDR3 DNA follows: TGTGCCAGCTCACCGGTGGGGGGACAGGAGGCCTACGAGCAGTACTTC.

The chain links TRBV2 to TRBJ2-7; D is ambiguous. Trimming removed 7 bases from V and 2 bases from J, with 15 bases in between. CDR1 is SNHLY and CDR2 is FYNNEI in the germline V gene. The CDR3 sequence is 14 residues long. The CDR3 DNA reads TGTGCCAGCATCTCGGTGCGGCATCCCTACGAGCAGTACTTC. It encodes CASISVRHPYEQYF. The full variable domain, in which reference TRBV2 and TRBJ2-7 provide the parts outside the CDR3, is EPEVTQTPSHQVTQMGQEVILRCVPISNHLYFYWYRQILGQKVEFLVSFYNNEISEKSEIFDDQFSVERPDGSNFTLKIRSTKLEDSAMYFCASISVRHPYEQYFGPGTRLTVT.

The rearrangement joins TRBV5-6 to TRBJ2-7; no firm D call. V lost 4 bases and J lost 3, with 11 bases in between. Germline CDR1 and CDR2: SGHDT and YYEEEE. The CDR3 runs to 13 residues. CDR3 region: CASSPTPNYEQYF. The CDR3 coding sequence is TGTGCCAGCAGCCCGACCCCCAACTACGAGCAGTACTTC.

The V and J genes are TRBV5-4 and TRBJ2-3; 10 nucleotides agree with TRBD2. The germline V gene encodes CDR1 SGHNT and CDR2 YYREEE (reference sequence). Unmatched junction bases numbered 5, after V lost 6 bases and J lost 1 base. The CDR3 sequence is 15 residues long. CDR3 residues: CASTSGLAGTDTQYF. DNA of the CDR3: TGTGCCAGCACCAGTGGACTAGCGGGCACAGATACGCAGTATTTT.

This chain links TRBV28 with TRBJ2-2, with D perhaps matching TRBD1 or TRBD2 (5 bases each). The CDR3 has 14 residues. The V end lost 8 bases, the J end lost 1 base, and 11 bases lay between the germline ends. Germline V CDR1 and CDR2: MDHEN, SYDVKM. CDR3 coding DNA: TGTGCCAGCCTTACTAGGGGGAACACCGGGGAGCTGTTTTTT. Translating gives CASLTRGNTGELFF.

This chain's CDR3 is CASSWKQGLGETQYF. In nucleotides, the CDR3 is TGCGCCAGCAGCTGGAAACAGGGGCTCGGAGAGACCCAGTACTTC. The chain couples TRBV5-1 to TRBJ2-5, with 7 positions matching TRBD1. CDR1 is SGHRS, CDR2 YFSETQ, per germline. The CDR3 consists of 15 residues. Trimming took 3 bases from V and 4 from J; bases not matched to a gene: 9.

J is TRBJ2-1 and V is TRBV29-1; D is tentatively TRBD1 or TRBD2 (5 bases each). Germline V gene data show CDR1 as SQVTM and CDR2 as ANQGSEA. The V and J ends lost 7 bases and 6 bases respectively, with 19 bases between them. This CDR3 has 14 residues. The CDR3 DNA follows: TGCAGCGCGGCCACCGGGACCCAGCTCAATGAGCAGTTCTTC. Its translation: CSAATGTQLNEQFF.

This clone has a single count. The chain has TRBV30 and TRBJ2-7; D tentatively reads TRBD1 or TRBD2 (5 bases each). Germline V gene lookup returns CDR1 GTSNPN and CDR2 SVGIG (reference sequence). V lost 8 bases and J lost 5, with 19 bases in between. The CDR3 has 13 residues. The CDR3 loop reads CAGLGHGANEQYF. The DNA of the CDR3 is TGTGCCGGACTTGGGCATGGGGCCAACGAGCAGTACTTC.

This clone has ten or more counts. This sequence joins TRBV23-1 and TRBJ2-7; D gene ambiguous. TRBV23-1 is an ORF, and what it does is uncertain. CDR3 size: 14 residues. Trimming cost V 10 bases and J 0 bases, with 16 bases left between them. CDR3 region: CATLTERSSYEQYF. The DNA of the CDR3 is TGCGCCACCCTAACGGAACGGAGCTCCTACGAGCAGTACTTC.

The V gene is TRBV6-1, the J gene TRBJ1-6; no definite D call. Trimming took off 10 bases at V and 6 bases at J, with 16 bases between the two ends. Germline V gene data show CDR1 as MNHNS and CDR2 as SASEGT. The CDR3 is 14 amino acids. DNA of the CDR3: TGTGCCACCTCCCCAGAGGCGGTTAATTCACCCCTCCACTTT. It encodes CATSPEAVNSPLHF.